Listed here are 15 T cell receptor beta chains from one sample, sequenced in a study of Graves' ophthalmopathy and Graves' hyperthyroidism. Beta-chain TCR CDR3 regions were amplified from RNA transcripts. Second-round multiplex PCR came after a first-round RT-PCR that employed HTBI primers. One entry per CDR3 protein results from TCRdb running MiXCR on the multiplex PCR reads. The sample carries 1 million to 1.3 million distinct CDR3 sequences, 36% recorded once. Sequences were obtained from peripheral blood or thyroid tissue (not recorded which). The receptors were gathered from an adult man with Graves' hyperthyroidism.

This chain uses TRBV10-3 with TRBJ2-2, with D perhaps given as TRBD1 or TRBD2 (6 bases each). V lost 10 bases to trimming and J lost 8 bases, with 20 bases between them. This CDR3 contains 14 residues. In germline, CDR1 is ENHRY, CDR2 SYGVKD. CDR3 amino acids: CATGLVGGTGELFF. The CDR3 DNA follows: TGTGCCACCGGTCTTGTCGGCGGGACAGGGGAGCTGTTTTTT.

Only a few counts were recorded for this clonotype. The chain has TRBV6-2 or TRBV6-3 and TRBJ2-7; D possibly corresponds to TRBD2 (5 bases). Germline CDR1 and CDR2: MNHEY and SVGEGT. The CDR3 has 14 amino acids. The germline V and J ends were trimmed by 8 bases and 3 bases, with 17 bases remaining between them. CDR3 sequence (DNA): TGTGCCAGCCTATGTGGGGAGCCGTACTACGAGCAGTACTTC. Amino acids: CASLCGEPYYEQYF.

For this clonotype: It may be a read error: a sequence one base away is much more abundant. The chain carries TRBV7-9 and TRBJ2-5; the D call may be TRBD1 or TRBD2 (6 bases each). Germline CDR1 and CDR2: SEHNR and FQNEAQ (reference sequence). V lost 6 bases and J lost 5, with 22 bases in between. The CDR3 covers 16 residues. This CDR3 is CASSLEGGGREETQYF. The CDR3 nucleotides read TGTGCCAGCAGTCTAGAAGGAGGGGGGCGCGAGGAGACCCAGTACTTC.

This clonotype was seen repeatedly, ten times or more. This chain uses TRBV20-1 with TRBJ2-5, with D possibly being TRBD1 (6 bases). The CDR3 runs 13 residues. Germline CDR1 is DFQATT and CDR2 is SNEGSKA (reference sequence). V was clipped by 3 bases and J by 7 bases, with 15 bases between them. The CDR3 loop reads CSASAQGSWTQYF. The DNA for the CDR3 is TGCAGTGCTAGTGCACAGGGTTCGTGGACCCAGTACTTC.

The chain recombines TRBV20-1 with TRBJ2-3; maybe TRBD2 (6 bases). V was shortened by 4 bases and J by 2 bases, with 25 bases between the two germline ends. This CDR3 spans 18 amino acids. CDR1 is DFQATT, CDR2 SNEGSKA, per germline (reference sequence). The CDR3 spells CSAIILSGGYPYTDTQYF. The CDR3 DNA reads TGCAGTGCTATAATTTTGTCCGGGGGTTACCCTTACACAGATACGCAGTATTTT.

The V gene is TRBV25-1, the J gene TRBJ1-3; D gene unclear. Trimming stripped 6 bases from V and 0 bases from J, with 18 bases between. The CDR3 consists of 17 residues. Germline loops: CDR1 MGHDK, CDR2 SYGVNS. The CDR3 DNA is TGTGCCAGCAGACCCAAGGGCGGCAGGAACTCTGGAAACACCATATATTTT. Translation gives CASRPKGGRNSGNTIYF.

CDR3 in DNA: TGTGCCAGTAGTATAATCCCCGGGACCGACTCCTACGAGCAGTACTTC. Protein: CASSIIPGTDSYEQYF. The J gene is TRBJ2-7, the V gene TRBV19; D is possibly TRBD1 or TRBD2 (5 bases each). CDR1 and CDR2 from the germline V gene are LNHDA and SQIVND (reference sequence). CDR3 size: 16 residues. With 2 bases removed from V and 0 bases from J, the gap between germline ends came to 14 bases.

Notes on this clonotype: Since a much larger clone is just one base distant, this may be a read error. The genes are TRBV6-5 and TRBJ2-5; 8 bases align to TRBD2. The germline V gene has CDR1 MNHEY and CDR2 SVGAGI. V lost 7 bases, J lost 1 base, and 5 bases stayed unmatched. The CDR3 spans 14 residues. The DNA for the CDR3 is TGTGCCAGCACCCAGGGGACTAGCCAAGAGACCCAGTACTTC. As protein: CASTQGTSQETQYF.

This sequence joins TRBV7-8 and TRBJ1-1; D gene ambiguous. V lost 4 bases and J lost 5, with 11 bases in between. Germline-derived CDR1 and CDR2 are SGHVS and FQNEAQ. The CDR3 runs 13 residues. The CDR3 bases are TGTGCCAGCAGCTCCGGGCTGAGTACTGAAGCTTTCTTT. Protein: CASSSGLSTEAFF.

The chain joins TRBV15 to TRBJ1-5; D might be TRBD1 (5 bases). Trimming pared 3 bases from V and 7 bases from J, leaving 16 bases between. The length of the CDR3 is 15 residues. In germline, CDR1 is LNHNV, CDR2 YYDKDF (reference sequence). The CDR3 DNA follows: TGTGCCACCAGCAGGAACAGAGGGACTATGCAGCCCCAGCATTTT. This codes for CATSRNRGTMQPQHF.

This clonotype was seen ten or more times. J is TRBJ2-5 and V is TRBV7-9; 9 bases are a match to TRBD1. This CDR3 is 14 amino acids long. The junction had 8 bases not matched to a gene; V was cut back by 5 bases and J by 7 bases. Per the germline V gene, CDR1 is SEHNR and CDR2 is FQNEAQ (reference sequence). CDR3 in DNA: TGTGCCAGCAGCCCCGGACAGGGGTTAGCGACCCAGTACTTC. Translated, it gives CASSPGQGLATQYF.

The table lists this clonotype with many counts. J is TRBJ1-6 and V is TRBV9, with D possibly matching TRBD1 (5 bases). The CDR3 length is 15 residues. Germline V gives CDR1 SGDLS, CDR2 YYNGEE. V was trimmed by 4 bases and J by 6 bases, leaving 14 bases between them. CDR3 region: CASSSSAGINSPLHF. In DNA, the CDR3 is TGTGCCAGCAGCTCGTCCGCAGGGATTAATTCACCCCTCCACTTT.

This clonotype appeared a single time. It may be a read error: a sequence one base away is much more abundant. V and J are TRBV20-1 and TRBJ2-5, with 13 bases that match TRBD2. This CDR3 has 15 amino acids. V was clipped by 7 bases and J by 0 bases; unmatched bases: 5. Germline CDR1 is DFQATT and CDR2 is SNEGSKA (reference sequence). CDR3 nucleotide sequence: TGCAGTGTACCGGGACTAGCGGGATACCAAGAGACCCAGTACTTC. It encodes CSVPGLAGYQETQYF.

The chain carries TRBV2 and TRBJ2-7; 7 positions match TRBD2. CDR3 length: 12 amino acids. CDR1 and CDR2 from the germline V gene are SNHLY and FYNNEI. CDR3 DNA: TGTGCAGCGCTAGCGGCCCCCTACGAGCAGTACTTC. It is translated as CAALAAPYEQYF.

Worth noting for this clonotype: A much larger clone lies one base from this, so it may be a read error. The V call is TRBV20-1, the J call TRBJ1-1, with D maybe TRBD1 (6 bases). This CDR3 spans 14 amino acids. Germline CDR1 reads DFQATT; CDR2 reads SNEGSKA (reference sequence). Trimming took 5 bases from V and 4 from J, leaving 17 bases between them. The CDR3 bases are TGCAGTGCTCCCTCGAGGGGGGGCCGCACTGAAGCTTTCTTT. Translating it yields CSAPSRGGRTEAFF.